This T cell receptor (beta chain) is from a study of shared clonotypes between healthy human individuals. Study background: Three plates each covered CD4 naive and memory; CD8 naive two, CD8 memory one. Study outcomes and limitations: The expectation was that sequencing depth would affect clonotype sharing among donors. Shared across a few donors were around 4.7% of the naive CD4 clonotypes.

Only in-frame clones appear in the TCRdb table, and some are missing; sequencing was by immunoSEQ multiplex PCR. The sample gives 2 million to 2.5 million clones, around 95% of which show up once; roughly 0.13% is in the top ten. On this clone itself: No antigen is known for it.

Germline CDR1 is SGHTA and CDR2 is FQGNSA. V lost 6 bases, J lost 5 bases, and 20 bases lay in between. The CDR3 extends over 15 amino acids. This clonotype originated in a man aged 18 to 35 in good health. Sequencing was done on a sample of naive CD4+ T cells sorted from blood. Subset here: CD45RA+ positively selected. This chain joins TRBV7-2 and TRBJ2-7, with D tentatively TRBD1 (8 bases). The CDR3 sequence: CASRYDRGGTHEQYF. Written as DNA, the CDR3 is TGTGCCAGCAGATACGACAGGGGAGGGACCCACGAGCAGTACTTC.